Reported below is one T cell receptor (beta chain). Its antigen is still unknown. This sample stems from a study of vaccination and CD4 T cells after COVID-19. At the level of the study: Vaccination of participants consisted of two doses of either BNT162b2 or mRNA-1273 vaccine. At a median approximately 97 days (range 35 to 161) after diagnosis, post-COVID samples were drawn. Notes on the study in general: Analysis of convalescent patients found that 304 of 307 vaccine-specific clones were spike mono-reactive.

Indicated treatment: roughly 11-day PBMC culture with coronavirus spike peptide pools or control peptides (ViraFEST assay). Germline V lookup: CDR1 SNHLY, CDR2 FYNNEI. The length of the CDR3 is 14 residues. V lost 7 bases to trimming and J lost 7 bases; unmatched junction nucleotides: 13. Researchers used the Oncomine TCR Beta short-read assay to sequence DNA from cultured CD4+ T cells. After culture, CD4+ T cells served as the source for genomic DNA extraction. A single record per CDR3 protein comes from TCRdb applying MiXCR to the PCR reads. The sample records more than 20,000 distinct CDR3 sequences, approximately 40% being singletons.

Input material: CD4+ T cells from blood, cultured in vitro. This chain uses TRBV2 with TRBJ2-7; TRBD2 matches at 7 bases. This TCR was sampled from a human donor who had recovered from COVID-19. The CDR3 loop reads CASIESGGKGEQYF. As DNA, the CDR3 is TGTGCCAGCATCGAATCCGGGGGGAAAGGGGAGCAGTACTTC.